This TCR beta chain originates from a study of T cell responses to AZD1222 COVID-19 vaccine. Deletions cut 7 bases from V and 7 bases from J, with 8 bases between. Germline V gives CDR1 MNHEY, CDR2 SMNVEV (reference sequence). This CDR3 is 11 amino acids long. The table came from immunoSEQ multiplex PCR; TCRdb's copy has only in-frame clones and leaves some out. The data show under 150,000 clones, with around 89% seen just once and around 10% held by the top ten. For this clone: Its matching antigen is unknown.

Study-wide results and limits: Only a handful of individuals given AZD1222 were seropositive at baseline. Donors in the cohort were predominantly white British and more often female, and clonal diversity was possibly underestimated.

The sample was peripheral blood, taken on day 0 of MenACWY control vaccination. The V and J genes are TRBV27 and TRBJ2-1; D is undetermined. The source is an adult in good health. The CDR3 sequence is CASIEGNEQFF. The CDR3 DNA is TGTGCCAGCATCGAAGGTAATGAGCAGTTCTTC.